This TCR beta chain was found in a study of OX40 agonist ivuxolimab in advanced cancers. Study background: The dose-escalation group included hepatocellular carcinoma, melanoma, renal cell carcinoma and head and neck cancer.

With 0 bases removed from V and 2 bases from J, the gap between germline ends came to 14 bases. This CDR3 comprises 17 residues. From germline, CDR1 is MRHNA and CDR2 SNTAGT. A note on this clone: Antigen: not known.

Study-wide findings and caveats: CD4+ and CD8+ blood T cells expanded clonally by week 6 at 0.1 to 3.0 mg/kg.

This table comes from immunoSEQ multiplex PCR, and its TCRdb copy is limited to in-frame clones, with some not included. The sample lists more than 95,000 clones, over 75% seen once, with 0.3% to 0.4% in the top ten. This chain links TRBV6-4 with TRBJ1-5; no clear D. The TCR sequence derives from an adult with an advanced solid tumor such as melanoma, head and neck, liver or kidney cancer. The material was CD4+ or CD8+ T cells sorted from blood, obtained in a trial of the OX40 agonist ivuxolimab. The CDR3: CASSDSRAAIGNQPQHF. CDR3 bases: TGTGCCAGCAGTGACTCTAGGGCAGCGATAGGCAATCAGCCCCAGCATTTT.